What follows describes a single T cell receptor beta chain. Clones were sequenced by immunoSEQ multiplex PCR, and TCRdb holds only the in-frame ones, with some missing. Of about 70,000 clones detected, just under 80% appear once; the ten largest clones hold about 6%. This sample is part of a study of blood T cell repertoires in COVID-19. Study at large: Sources were T cells, B-cell-depleted T cells, or PBMCs; the material itself was cDNA or gDNA.

CDR1 and CDR2 from the germline V gene are LNHNV and YYDKDF (reference sequence). V was pared by 5 bases and J by 1 base, with 6 bases of the junction left unmatched. The CDR3 length is 18 residues. The TCR originated in a woman in her sixties with acute or convalescent COVID-19. Specimen: peripheral blood. V gene TRBV15 combines with J gene TRBJ2-2; 14 bases agree with TRBD2. In DNA, the CDR3 is TGTGCCACCAGCGGACTAGCGGGGGGCGGGGGGAACACCGGGGAGCTGTTTTTT. Residues: CATSGLAGGGGNTGELFF.